This T cell receptor beta chain stems from a study of blood T cell repertoires in COVID-19. This CDR3 spans 13 amino acids. The V end was cut by 3 bases, the J end by 11 bases, with 13 bases between. The germline V gene encodes CDR1 LNHDA and CDR2 SQIVND (reference sequence). Using immunoSEQ multiplex PCR, the repertoire was profiled, and TCRdb retains in-frame clones only, with some absent. The profile shows about 240,000 clones, 80% to 90% of them singletons. The chain recombines TRBV19 with TRBJ1-4; no clear D gene. This receptor was taken from a woman in her 30s who had recovered from COVID-19. Sequenced material: PBMCs or T cells enriched from blood (not recorded which). The CDR3 here is CASSIEGLGKLFF. The CDR3 nucleotides are TGTGCCAGTAGTATCGAGGGATTAGGGAAACTGTTTTTT.